These 9 T cell receptor beta chains came from one sample sequenced in a study of neurological immune-mediated disorders. TCRdb itself ran the 5' RACE reads through MiXCR, one entry per CDR3 protein. Found here are about 92,000 distinct CDR3 sequences, around 3.4% of them singletons; the top ten hold 2.9%. The sequenced sample consisted of PBMCs. The source is a woman between 45 and 60 years old with multiple sclerosis.

This clonotype was observed at least ten times. This chain links TRBV12-3 or TRBV12-4 with TRBJ1-2; D unresolved. The CDR3 contains 13 residues. The V gene lost 3 bases and the J gene lost 5 bases, with 10 bases spanning the gap. The CDR3 DNA reads TGTGCCAGCAGTTTCGGCGTTGGTTATGGCTACACCTTC. Translated: CASSFGVGYGYTF.

The table lists this clonotype with many counts. The chain joins TRBV10-3 to TRBJ1-2, with D hard to call. V was trimmed by 0 bases and J by 5 bases, leaving 4 bases between them. Germline values: CDR1 ENHRY, CDR2 SYGVKD. The CDR3 totals 12 residues. CDR3 sequence reads: CAISESFYGYTF. For the CDR3, the DNA is TGTGCCATCAGTGAGTCGTTTTATGGCTACACCTTC.

In this sample, this clonotype turned up many times. The chain has TRBV7-2 and TRBJ1-4; 7 positions match TRBD1. This CDR3 spans 16 amino acids. With 6 bases clipped from V and 7 bases from J, the junction kept 14 bases outside the gene matches. Germline loops: CDR1 SGHTA, CDR2 FQGNSA. The CDR3 coding sequence is TGTGCCAGCAGTGCTGACAGGGCTGCTTCGGGTGAAAAACTGTTTTTT. Amino acids: CASSADRAASGEKLFF.

This clonotype was seen many times. The chain links TRBV27 to TRBJ1-2; no definite D call. Germline CDR1 and CDR2: MNHEY and SMNVEV (reference sequence). The CDR3 runs 13 residues. Deletions cut 3 bases from V and 2 bases from J, with 7 bases between. CDR3: CASSFRRNYGYTF. CDR3 bases: TGTGCCAGCAGTTTCCGCAGAAACTATGGCTACACCTTC.

This clonotype was recorded at least ten times. This chain connects TRBV7-2 to TRBJ2-1; D is perhaps TRBD2 (5 bases). The CDR3 sequence is 14 residues long. Germline-derived CDR1 and CDR2 are SGHTA and FQGNSA. The ends were cut back, 0 bases at V and 4 bases at J, with 7 bases in the middle. Here the CDR3 reads CASSLARVYNEQFF. The CDR3 nucleotides are TGTGCCAGCAGCTTAGCGAGGGTTTACAATGAGCAGTTCTTC.

In this sample, this clonotype turned up many times. V is TRBV15 and J is TRBJ2-1; the D gene is possibly TRBD1 (5 bases). In germline, CDR1 is LNHNV, CDR2 YYDKDF (reference sequence). This CDR3 has 14 amino acids. Trimming removed 0 bases from V and 8 bases from J, with 11 bases in between. CDR3 in DNA: TGTGCCACCAGCAGAGAGACGTTGGGGCATGAGCAGTTCTTC. Translation gives CATSRETLGHEQFF.

This clonotype was seen at least ten times. J is TRBJ2-7 and V is TRBV20-1, with TRBD2 matching over 11 bases. There are 16 residues in the CDR3. Per germline, CDR1 DFQATT and CDR2 SNEGSKA (reference sequence). The V gene end was trimmed by 4 bases and the J gene end by 7 bases; junction bases not matched to a gene: 15. CDR3 DNA: TGCAGTGCTACCACCATAGCGGGGGGGCCTCTACTAGAGCAGTACTTC. It yields the protein CSATTIAGGPLLEQYF.

The V gene is TRBV7-9, the J gene TRBJ2-1, with 10 bases that match TRBD2. Trimming took 10 bases from V and 9 from J; bases not matched to a gene: 12. The germline V gene has CDR1 SEHNR and CDR2 FQNEAQ (reference sequence). The CDR3 runs to 14 residues. This chain's CDR3 is CATGGAGGQLEQFF. CDR3 DNA: TGTGCCACCGGGGGAGCGGGGGGGCAGCTTGAGCAGTTCTTC.

In its sample, this clonotype was seen many times. J is TRBJ1-1 and V is TRBV11-2; D is uncertain. V was trimmed by 1 base and J by 1 base, leaving 13 bases between them. This CDR3 comprises 16 residues. Germline lookup yields CDR1 SGHAT and CDR2 FQNNGV. CDR3 bases: TGTGCCAGCAGCTTAGTCAGAATTGCTGGGAACACTGAAGCTTTCTTT. This codes for CASSLVRIAGNTEAFF. Drawing the rest from reference TRBV11-2 and TRBJ1-1, the complete variable domain is EAGVAQSPRYKIIEKRQSVAFWCNPISGHATLYWYQQILGQGPKLLIQFQNNGVVDDSQLPKDRFSAERLKGVDSTLKIQPAKLEDSAVYLCASSLVRIAGNTEAFFGQGTRLTVV.